The clone carrying this TCR beta chain was seen just once. Its antigen remains unknown. According to the study, genomic DNA was the template for TCR beta VDJ and CDR3 profiling. TCRdb redid the calling of the reads with MiXCR, one entry per CDR3 protein. The data contain approximately 200,000 distinct CDR3 sequences, less than 65% of them seen just once; the ten biggest clones take up approximately 15%. The sample comes from a study of CD8+CD57+ T cells in acquired aplastic anemia. Notes on the study in general: The CD8+ Simpson's diversity of patients and controls was not significantly different.

Germline CDR1 is ENHRY and CDR2 is SYGVKD. V lost 2 bases, J lost 4 bases, and 10 bases stayed unmatched. The CDR3 is made up of 17 amino acids. The source of this sequence is a human donor in good health, serving as a control. Sequencing was carried out using sorted CD4+, CD8+, or CD8+CD57+ T cells (not recorded which) from PBMCs. The V call is TRBV10-3, the J call TRBJ2-1; 8 positions agree with TRBD2. CDR3 coding DNA: TGTGCCATCAGTGAGCCAAACGTCGGGGGGGTATACAATGAGCAGTTCTTC. It translates to CAISEPNVGGVYNEQFF.